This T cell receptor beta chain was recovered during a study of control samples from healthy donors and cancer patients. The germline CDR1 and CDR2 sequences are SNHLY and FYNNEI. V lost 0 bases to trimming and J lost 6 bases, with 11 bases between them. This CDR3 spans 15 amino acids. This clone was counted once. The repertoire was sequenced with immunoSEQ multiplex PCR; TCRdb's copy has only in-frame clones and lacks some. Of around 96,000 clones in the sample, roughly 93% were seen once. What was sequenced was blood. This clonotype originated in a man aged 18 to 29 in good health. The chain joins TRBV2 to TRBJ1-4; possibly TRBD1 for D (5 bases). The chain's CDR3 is CASSEAFGQYEKLFF. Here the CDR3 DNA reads TGTGCCAGCAGTGAAGCGTTTGGACAATATGAAAAACTGTTTTTT.